The 14 T cell receptor beta chains presented below share a single source sample, sequenced in a study of T cell responses to AZD1222 COVID-19 vaccine. Sequencing was performed with immunoSEQ multiplex PCR; in TCRdb, only in-frame clones are kept and a portion is missing. The table lists tens of thousands of clones, nearly 90% of them singletons. The sample in question was peripheral blood, obtained on day 0 of AZD1222 vaccination. The receptors were gathered from an adult in good health.

The chain combines TRBV18 with TRBJ2-7, with D perhaps TRBD1 (6 bases). CDR1 and CDR2 (germline): KGHSH, LQKENI. V lost 5 bases to trimming and J lost 2 bases, with 13 bases between them. CDR3 length: 14 amino acids. CDR3 bases: TGTGCCAGCTCAAACAGGGTAAACGCCTACGAGCAGTACTTC. This translates into CASSNRVNAYEQYF.

V usage is TRBV12-3 or TRBV12-4 and J usage is TRBJ2-2; D gene uncertain. V lost 7 bases and J 6 bases, leaving 12 bases between the germline ends. The CDR3 length is 13 residues. CDR3 region: CASTFLMSGELFF. CDR3 DNA sequence: TGTGCCAGCACCTTTTTGATGTCCGGGGAGCTGTTTTTT.

The chain recombines TRBV6-5 with TRBJ2-1, with D perhaps given as TRBD1 or TRBD2 (6 bases each). Trimming pared 6 bases from V and 10 bases from J, leaving 16 bases between. The length of the CDR3 is 13 residues. Germline lookup yields CDR1 MNHEY and CDR2 SVGAGI. CDR3 DNA: TGTGCCAGCAGCCACCGGGGGCTCACGGAGCAGTTCTTC. It yields the protein CASSHRGLTEQFF.

This chain links TRBV28 with TRBJ2-7; a possible D gene is TRBD2 (5 bases). Trimming took off 7 bases at V and 7 bases at J, with 14 bases between the two ends. CDR1 is MDHEN, CDR2 SYDVKM, per germline. The CDR3 length is 12 residues. The CDR3 sequence: CASKGGRREQYF. CDR3 coding DNA: TGTGCCAGCAAGGGCGGGCGGAGAGAGCAGTACTTC.

The V and J genes are TRBV20-1 and TRBJ2-3; D gene uncertain. CDR1 is DFQATT, CDR2 SNEGSKA, per germline (reference sequence). CDR3 size: 11 residues. With 8 bases removed from V and 4 bases from J, the gap between germline ends came to 10 bases. DNA of the CDR3: TGCAGTTCGGCCCGGCCAGATACGCAGTATTTT. This sequence encodes CSSARPDTQYF.

The chain joins TRBV5-4 to TRBJ2-5, with 7 bases that match TRBD2. Germline V CDR1 and CDR2: SGHNT, YYREEE (reference sequence). The trim removed 3 bases at V and 1 base at J, leaving 3 bases unmatched. The CDR3 contains 14 residues. CDR3 coding DNA: TGTGCCAGCAGCTCCGCTAGCGGCCAAGAGACCCAGTACTTC. This translates into CASSSASGQETQYF.

This clone was counted only a few times. The chain carries TRBV18 and TRBJ1-2, with TRBD1 matching 8 bases. J gave up 2 bases and V 7 bases, and 9 bases lay outside the gene matches. Germline V gene sequence: CDR1 KGHSH, CDR2 LQKENI. CDR3 length equals 15 residues. The CDR3 reads CASFLGQGLNYGYTF. The CDR3 region has the DNA TGTGCCAGCTTCTTAGGACAGGGATTAAACTATGGCTACACCTTC.

CDR3 coding DNA: TGTGCCAGCAGTCGGGGGCAGGCTATGGCCGGGGAGCTGTTTTTT. This translates into CASSRGQAMAGELFF. The chain uses TRBV2 and TRBJ2-2, with D perhaps being TRBD1 or TRBD2 (6 bases each). The germline V gene encodes CDR1 SNHLY and CDR2 FYNNEI. This CDR3 is built from 15 residues. V gave up 5 bases and J gave up 6 bases, with 16 bases separating them.

The chain carries TRBV18 and TRBJ2-3; D is unclear. V was trimmed by 0 bases and J by 0 bases, leaving 10 bases between them. The V gene's germline CDR1 is KGHSH and CDR2 LQKENI. The CDR3 is 16 amino acids. Here the CDR3 reads CASSPPGTTSTDTQYF. The CDR3 bases are TGTGCCAGCTCACCACCGGGCACAACTAGCACAGATACGCAGTATTTT.

This chain connects TRBV7-3 to TRBJ2-3; 11 bases are shared with TRBD2. This CDR3 is built from 15 residues. Germline trimming cut 6 bases from V and 2 bases from J; bases unmatched to any gene: 4. CDR1 and CDR2 (germline): SGHTA, FQGTGA. CDR3 in DNA: TGTGCCAGCAGTCTACTAGCGGGGGCCACAGATACGCAGTATTTT. Residues: CASSLLAGATDTQYF.

This clone was seen only once. The J gene is TRBJ1-2, the V gene TRBV14; D is possibly TRBD1 (5 bases). V dropped 6 bases and J dropped 2 bases, with 10 bases sitting between them. The CDR3 is 13 residues long. The germline V gene encodes CDR1 SGHDN and CDR2 FVKESK. Written as DNA, the CDR3 is TGTGCCAGCAGTGGAGGGGTAAACTATGGCTACACCTTC. It encodes CASSGGVNYGYTF.

The chain combines TRBV28 with TRBJ1-4; 9 bases are shared with TRBD1. Per germline, CDR1 MDHEN and CDR2 SYDVKM. V was pared by 5 bases and J by 8 bases, with 9 bases of the junction left unmatched. The CDR3 totals 15 residues. CDR3 nucleotides: TGTGCCAGCAGTAGCCCGTGGACAGGGGCGGAAAAACTGTTTTTT. Protein: CASSSPWTGAEKLFF.

The V and J genes are TRBV18 and TRBJ2-1; weak D call: TRBD1 (7 bases). Germline lookup yields CDR1 KGHSH and CDR2 LQKENI. Trimming pared 6 bases from V and 7 bases from J, leaving 16 bases between. The CDR3 extends over 14 amino acids. CDR3 in DNA: TGTGCCAGCTCGCCTGGACAGGAGGGGAATGAGCAGTTCTTC. It specifies CASSPGQEGNEQFF. Using reference TRBV18 and TRBJ2-1 for the parts outside the CDR3, the full variable domain is NAGVMQNPRHLVRRRGQEARLRCSPMKGHSHVYWYRQLPEEGLKFMVYLQKENIIDESGMPKERFSAEFPKEGPSILRIQQVVRGDSAAYFCASSPGQEGNEQFFGPGTRLTVL.

This clone was observed once. The CDR3 protein is CASVGSGANVLTF. CDR3 DNA sequence: TGTGCCAGTGTGGGCTCTGGGGCCAACGTCCTGACTTTC. This chain links TRBV2 with TRBJ2-6; D not certain. V was clipped by 9 bases and J by 0 bases, with 6 bases between them. The germline V gene has CDR1 SNHLY and CDR2 FYNNEI. The CDR3 loop spans 13 amino acids. The full variable domain, completed using reference TRBV2 and TRBJ2-6, is EPEVTQTPSHQVTQMGQEVILRCVPISNHLYFYWYRQILGQKVEFLVSFYNNEISEKSEIFDDQFSVERPDGSNFTLKIRSTKLEDSAMYFCASVGSGANVLTFGAGSRLTVL.